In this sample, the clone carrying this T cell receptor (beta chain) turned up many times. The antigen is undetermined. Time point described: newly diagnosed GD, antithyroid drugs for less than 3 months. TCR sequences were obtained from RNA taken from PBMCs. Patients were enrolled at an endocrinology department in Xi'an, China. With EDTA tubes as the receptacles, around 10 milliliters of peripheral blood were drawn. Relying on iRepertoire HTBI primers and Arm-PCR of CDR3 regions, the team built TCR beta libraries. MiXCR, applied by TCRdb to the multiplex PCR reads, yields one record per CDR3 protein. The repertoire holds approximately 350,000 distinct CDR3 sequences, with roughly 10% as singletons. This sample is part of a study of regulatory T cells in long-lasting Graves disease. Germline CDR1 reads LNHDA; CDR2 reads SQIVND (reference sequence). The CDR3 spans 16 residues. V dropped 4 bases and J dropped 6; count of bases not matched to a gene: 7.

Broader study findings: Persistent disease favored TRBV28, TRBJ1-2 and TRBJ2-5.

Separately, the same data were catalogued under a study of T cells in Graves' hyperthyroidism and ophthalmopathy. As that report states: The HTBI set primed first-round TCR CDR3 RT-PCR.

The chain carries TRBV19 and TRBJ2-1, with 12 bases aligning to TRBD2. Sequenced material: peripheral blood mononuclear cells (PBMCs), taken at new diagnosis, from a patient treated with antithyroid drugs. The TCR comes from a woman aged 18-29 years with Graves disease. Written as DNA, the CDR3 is TGTGCCAGTAGTAGATCCCTAGCGGGAGGGACCAATGAGCAGTTCTTC. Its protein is CASSRSLAGGTNEQFF.